Listed here are 20 T cell receptor beta chains from one sample, sequenced in a study of blood T cell repertoires in COVID-19 (dated by TCRdb to 2019 to 2021). To prepare the library, the immunoSEQ multiplex PCR assay was applied. Drawn from immuneACCESS, this table holds only the in-frame rearrangements with V and J called that TCRdb kept. Clones are partly lost; checked studies trace under half to an unresolved V gene and leave the rest unexplained. In this sample the table shows over 90,000 clones, approximately 74% of which occur a single time. The ten top clones hold 3.5% to 4% of the sample. Sequencing used peripheral blood. The receptor set was obtained from a man between 70 and 80 years old with COVID-19, enrolled during active disease.

This clone was recorded a few times. This chain uses TRBV7-3 with TRBJ2-1; weak D call: TRBD2 (5 bases). Germline CDR1 reads SGHTA; CDR2 reads FQGTGA. V shed 0 bases and J shed 0 bases, with 15 bases lying between them. CDR3 length: 18 amino acids. CDR3 region: CASSLTAAGGPSYNEQFF. The CDR3 nucleotides read TGTGCCAGCAGCTTAACGGCCGCGGGCGGTCCCTCCTACAATGAGCAGTTCTTC.

The rearrangement links TRBV4-3 to TRBJ2-7, with TRBD2 identical over 8 bases. V lost 1 base and J lost 3; bases outside the gene matches: 8. Per germline, CDR1 LGHNA and CDR2 YSLEER. CDR3 length equals 16 residues. CDR3 amino acids: CASSQGFQREIYEQYF. DNA for the CDR3: TGCGCCAGCAGCCAAGGGTTCCAGCGGGAGATCTACGAGCAGTACTTC.

This clone has a single count. This chain joins TRBV5-6 and TRBJ1-2; the D gene is possibly TRBD1 (6 bases). Deletions cut 4 bases from V and 1 base from J, with 14 bases between. Germline CDR1 reads SGHDT; CDR2 reads YYEEEE. The CDR3 loop spans 15 amino acids. CDR3 DNA: TGTGCCAGCAGCGGTGACAGGATCAGTAACTATGGCTACACCTTC. It specifies CASSGDRISNYGYTF.

The V and J genes are TRBV7-9 and TRBJ1-1; 10 positions agree with TRBD1. Per germline, CDR1 SEHNR and CDR2 FQNEAQ (reference sequence). The CDR3 totals 15 residues. The V and J ends lost 6 bases and 2 bases, in that order; junction bases with no gene match: 6. The CDR3 bases are TGTGCCAGCAGGCGAGGGACAGGGGTCAACACTGAAGCTTTCTTT. Its translation: CASRRGTGVNTEAFF.

In DNA, the CDR3 is TGTGCCAGCAGTAACCAAGGTTTGGGCGGCTACACCTTC. Translation: CASSNQGLGGYTF. J is TRBJ1-2 and V is TRBV27; D call uncertain. This CDR3 comprises 13 residues. CDR1 and CDR2 (germline): MNHEY, SMNVEV (reference sequence). Between the trimmed V and J ends, which lost 5 bases and 8 bases, there was a span of 15 bases.

This chain uses TRBV3-1 (or the pseudogene TRBV3-2) with TRBJ2-7; 9 positions match TRBD2. CDR3 length: 15 amino acids. Germline V gene data show CDR1 as LGHDT and CDR2 as YNNKEL (reference sequence). V was pared by 4 bases and J by 0 bases, with 4 bases of the junction left unmatched. CDR3 sequence (DNA): TGTGCCAGCAGCCTTGGGACTAGCCGCTCCTACGAGCAGTACTTC. Translation gives CASSLGTSRSYEQYF.

The chain uses TRBV12-3 or TRBV12-4 and TRBJ1-5, with unresolved D. The ends were cut back, 6 bases at V and 10 bases at J, with 13 bases in the middle. The CDR3 totals 12 residues. The CDR3, as DNA: TGTGCCAGCAGATCAGCGGAGGGACCCCAGCATTTT. Amino acids: CASRSAEGPQHF.

V and J are TRBV19 and TRBJ2-3, with TRBD2 identical over 12 bases. The trim removed 3 bases at V and 3 bases at J, leaving 1 base unmatched. The germline V gene encodes CDR1 LNHDA and CDR2 SQIVND (reference sequence). This CDR3 is built from 15 residues. CDR3 region: CASSMTSGRTDTQYF. CDR3 DNA: TGTGCCAGTAGTATGACTAGCGGGAGAACAGATACGCAGTATTTT.

V gene TRBV7-8 combines with J gene TRBJ2-2; D unresolved. Germline assignment: CDR1 SGHVS and CDR2 FQNEAQ. The V end lost 3 bases, the J end lost 6 bases, and 14 bases lay between the germline ends. The CDR3 extends over 15 amino acids. CDR3 residues: CASSFGRFRSGELFF. The CDR3 DNA follows: TGTGCCAGCAGCTTTGGCAGGTTCCGGTCCGGGGAGCTGTTTTTT.

The rearrangement links TRBV6-6 to TRBJ1-5; D is perhaps TRBD1 (5 bases). Trimming left V 3 bases short and J 7 bases short, with 19 bases between. Germline CDR1 is MNHNY and CDR2 is SVGAGI (reference sequence). This CDR3 is 16 amino acids long. CDR3 DNA sequence: TGTGCCAGCAGTTATTTTATGACAGCGATAATGCAGCCCCAGCATTTT. Translated, it gives CASSYFMTAIMQPQHF.

The chain has TRBV28 and TRBJ1-1; 9 bases line up with TRBD1. V was pared by 6 bases and J by 5 bases, with 13 bases of the junction left unmatched. The CDR3 runs to 16 residues. The germline V gene encodes CDR1 MDHEN and CDR2 SYDVKM. CDR3 nucleotide sequence: TGTGCCAGCAGCCCCACAGCAGGACAGGGGCGGACTGAAGCTTTCTTT. Its translation: CASSPTAGQGRTEAFF.

V is TRBV6-4 and J is TRBJ2-3; D may be TRBD2 (5 bases). Germline lookup yields CDR1 MRHNA and CDR2 SNTAGT. The CDR3 has 15 amino acids. V lost 3 bases and J 2 bases, leaving 12 bases between the germline ends. The CDR3 DNA sequence: TGTGCCAGCAGTGATAGAGGGTTTCCCACAGATACGCAGTATTTT. Translated, it gives CASSDRGFPTDTQYF.

The sample holds a few counts of this clone. The genes are TRBV4-3 and TRBJ2-5; 10 nucleotides agree with TRBD2. Germline-derived CDR1 and CDR2 are LGHNA and YSLEER. V lost 0 bases, J lost 5 bases, and 9 bases stayed unmatched. This CDR3 spans 17 amino acids. The CDR3 is CASSQDRLAGAWETQYF. In nucleotides, the CDR3 is TGCGCCAGCAGCCAAGATAGGCTAGCGGGAGCTTGGGAGACCCAGTACTTC.

V is TRBV10-1 and J is TRBJ2-2; weak D call: TRBD2 (6 bases). This CDR3 has 14 amino acids. V was clipped by 9 bases and J by 7 bases, with 18 bases between them. Germline CDR1 is WNHNN and CDR2 is SYGVQD (reference sequence). The CDR3 protein is CASRVGGWIGELFF. In nucleotides, the CDR3 is TGCGCCAGTCGGGTTGGGGGGTGGATCGGGGAGCTGTTTTTT.

The V call is TRBV18, the J call TRBJ2-7; 7 bases agree with TRBD1. Germline V CDR1 and CDR2: KGHSH, LQKENI. This CDR3 has 14 residues. Trimming cost V 3 bases and J 3 bases; bases outside gene matches: 5. As DNA, the CDR3 is TGTGCCAGCTCACCCGGACAGGAGAGCTACGAGCAGTACTTC. This encodes CASSPGQESYEQYF.

The rearrangement links TRBV12-3 or TRBV12-4 to TRBJ1-1, with a possible D match to TRBD1 (5 bases). The CDR3 sequence is 12 residues long. Between the trimmed V and J ends, which lost 3 bases and 8 bases, there was a span of 10 bases. In DNA, the CDR3 is TGTGCCAGCAGTTTGTTGGGGGGAGAAGCTTTCTTT. Translating gives CASSLLGGEAFF.

This clone was seen only once. The chain couples TRBV19 to TRBJ2-3, with a weak D call TRBD2 (5 bases). The V and J ends lost 7 bases and 2 bases respectively, with 10 bases between them. The CDR3 length is 13 residues. Looked up from germline, CDR1 is LNHDA and CDR2 is SQIVND (reference sequence). This CDR3 reads CASMRDLTDTQYF. CDR3 in DNA: TGTGCCAGTATGAGGGATCTCACAGATACGCAGTATTTT.

The chain is built from TRBV7-9 and TRBJ2-5; D is uncertain. CDR3 length: 15 amino acids. V lost 1 base and J lost 5, with 14 bases in between. Germline loops: CDR1 SEHNR, CDR2 FQNEAQ (reference sequence). CDR3 loop: CASSLGRAGRETQYF. CDR3 in DNA: TGTGCCAGCAGCTTAGGCAGAGCAGGTCGGGAGACCCAGTACTTC.

V is TRBV6-1 and J is TRBJ1-1, with 8 bases identical to TRBD1. The V and J ends lost 5 bases and 6 bases, in that order; junction bases with no gene match: 2. The CDR3 runs 12 residues. The V gene's germline CDR1 is MNHNS and CDR2 SASEGT. The DNA of the CDR3 is TGTGCCAGCAGTCGGACAGGGTCTGAAGCTTTCTTT. The encoded protein is CASSRTGSEAFF.

V usage is TRBV9 and J usage is TRBJ2-2; 7 bases line up with TRBD1. The CDR3 is 16 residues long. The trim removed 7 bases at V and 0 bases at J, leaving 9 bases unmatched. Germline V gene data show CDR1 as SGDLS and CDR2 as YYNGEE. DNA for the CDR3: TGTGCCAGCCACAGGGGACAGACGACGAACACCGGGGAGCTGTTTTTT. The encoded protein is CASHRGQTTNTGELFF.